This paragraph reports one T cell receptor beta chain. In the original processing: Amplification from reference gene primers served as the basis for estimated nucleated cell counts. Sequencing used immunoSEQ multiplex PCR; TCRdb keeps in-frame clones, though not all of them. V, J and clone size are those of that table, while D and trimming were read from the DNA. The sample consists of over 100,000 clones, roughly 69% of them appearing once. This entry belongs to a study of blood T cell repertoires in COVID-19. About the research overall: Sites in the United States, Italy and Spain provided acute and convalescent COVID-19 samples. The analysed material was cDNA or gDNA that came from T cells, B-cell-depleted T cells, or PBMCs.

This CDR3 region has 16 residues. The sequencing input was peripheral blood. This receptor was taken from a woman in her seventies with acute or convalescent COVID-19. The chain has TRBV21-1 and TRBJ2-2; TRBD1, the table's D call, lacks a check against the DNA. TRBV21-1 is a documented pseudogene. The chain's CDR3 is CASSPPTGGGTGELFF. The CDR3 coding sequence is TGTGCCAGCAGCCCCCCGACAGGGGGCGGGACCGGGGAGCTGTTTTTT.